This is a list of T cell receptor beta chains from one sample in a study of long-term antiretroviral therapy in people with HIV. Repertoires were generated with immunoSEQ multiplex PCR, while TCRdb's copy carries only in-frame clones and drops some. The sample consists of around 9,000 clones, about 78% of them appearing once. Sequences were derived from unsorted PBMCs, sampled 0.4 years before starting antiretroviral therapy. Every receptor here comes from a man aged 25-45 years with HIV. CDR3s include the opening cysteine and the closing phenylalanine or tryptophan. Each record gives: D gene, J gene, clone size, V gene, CDR3 DNA, CDR3 protein. The D gene is left open where the match is weak. Rows give clone size only sometimes, using once, few, many, or a class for an expanded clone.

D gene: TRBD1
J gene: TRBJ1-6
clone size: .
V gene: TRBV11-2
CDR3 DNA: TGTGCCAGCAGATTGACAGGGAGCTCCTATAATTCACCCCTCCACTTT
CDR3 protein: CASRLTGSSYNSPLHF

D gene: TRBD1
J gene: TRBJ1-6
clone size: few
V gene: TRBV10-3
CDR3 DNA: TGTGCCATCAGTGGGGACAGCTATAATTCACCCCTCCACTTT
CDR3 protein: CAISGDSYNSPLHF

D gene: .
J gene: TRBJ2-7
clone size: .
V gene: TRBV6-5
CDR3 DNA: TGTGCCAGCAGTTCAGGGCAGTTCTACGAGCAGTACTTC
CDR3 protein: CASSSGQFYEQYF

D gene: .
J gene: TRBJ2-3
clone size: .
V gene: TRBV5-8
CDR3 DNA: TGTGCCAGCAGGCGGGAACAGGGGTCCACAGATACGCAGTATTTT
CDR3 protein: CASRREQGSTDTQYF

D gene: .
J gene: TRBJ2-2
clone size: .
V gene: TRBV7-8
CDR3 DNA: TGTGCCAGCAGCAGCACCGGGGAGCTGTTTTTT
CDR3 protein: CASSSTGELFF

D gene: .
J gene: TRBJ1-5
clone size: .
V gene: TRBV7-9
CDR3 DNA: TGTGCCAGCAGACCACCAGTGGGGAGCTCTGAAGGGGATCAGCCCCAGCATTTT
CDR3 protein: CASRPPVGSSEGDQPQHF

D gene: TRBD2
J gene: TRBJ2-7
clone size: .
V gene: TRBV2
CDR3 DNA: TGTGCCAGTACTAAGCTAGCGGGAGTTACCTACGAGCAGTACTTC
CDR3 protein: CASTKLAGVTYEQYF

D gene: .
J gene: TRBJ2-7
clone size: .
V gene: TRBV14
CDR3 DNA: TGTGCCAGCAGCCCGGACCACTACGAGCAGTACTTC
CDR3 protein: CASSPDHYEQYF

D gene: .
J gene: TRBJ2-7
clone size: once
V gene: TRBV7-2
CDR3 DNA: TGTGCCAGCAGCTTAGAGGCAGGGAAATACGAGCAGTACTTC
CDR3 protein: CASSLEAGKYEQYF

D gene: TRBD1
J gene: TRBJ2-2
clone size: .
V gene: TRBV28
CDR3 DNA: TGTGCCAGCAGCTACAGGGGGGCGACCGGGGAGCTGTTTTTT
CDR3 protein: CASSYRGATGELFF

D gene: TRBD2
J gene: TRBJ2-7
clone size: .
V gene: TRBV5-4
CDR3 DNA: TGTGCCAGCAGCTTGGAGCGGGGGGGACCGGGCGAGCAGTACTTC
CDR3 protein: CASSLERGGPGEQYF

D gene: TRBD2
J gene: TRBJ2-3
clone size: .
V gene: TRBV14
CDR3 DNA: TGTGCCAGCAGCCAAGATTGGACGGGACTAGCGACCGATACGCAGTATTTT
CDR3 protein: CASSQDWTGLATDTQYF

D gene: .
J gene: TRBJ1-1
clone size: .
V gene: TRBV29-1
CDR3 DNA: TGCAGCCTCATGAGAACGGTGAACACTGAAGCTTTCTTT
CDR3 protein: CSLMRTVNTEAFF

D gene: .
J gene: TRBJ2-7
clone size: .
V gene: TRBV11-2
CDR3 DNA: TGTGCCAGCTCCCTTCAGAGCTCCTACGAGCAGTACTTC
CDR3 protein: CASSLQSSYEQYF

D gene: .
J gene: TRBJ1-2
clone size: .
V gene: TRBV7-9
CDR3 DNA: TGTGCCAGCAGCTCCTCAGGGAAAGGAAACTATGGCTACACCTTC
CDR3 protein: CASSSSGKGNYGYTF

D gene: .
J gene: TRBJ2-5
clone size: .
V gene: TRBV7-2
CDR3 DNA: TGTGCCAGCAGCTCACAGGGTTGGGAGACCCAGTACTTC
CDR3 protein: CASSSQGWETQYF

D gene: TRBD1
J gene: TRBJ1-1
clone size: .
V gene: TRBV7-9
CDR3 DNA: TGTGCCAGCAGCGCCCAGGGGGCTTTAGGCACTGAAGCTTTCTTT
CDR3 protein: CASSAQGALGTEAFF

D gene: .
J gene: TRBJ2-6
clone size: .
V gene: TRBV28
CDR3 DNA: TGTGCCAGCAGTCGGGGCTTTACTGGGGCCAACGTCCTGACTTTC
CDR3 protein: CASSRGFTGANVLTF

D gene: .
J gene: TRBJ1-2
clone size: .
V gene: TRBV7-9
CDR3 DNA: TGTGCCAGCAGCTCTTCCGCACCGAGCTATGGCTACACCTTC
CDR3 protein: CASSSSAPSYGYTF

D gene: TRBD1
J gene: TRBJ2-7
clone size: medium-sized
V gene: TRBV4-3
CDR3 DNA: TGCGCCAGCAGCCAACTTCAGCAGGGGGCACCCTACGAGCAGTACTTC
CDR3 protein: CASSQLQQGAPYEQYF

D gene: .
J gene: TRBJ2-7
clone size: .
V gene: TRBV5-4
CDR3 DNA: TGTGCCAGCAGCCGAGATTACTACGAGCAGTACTTC
CDR3 protein: CASSRDYYEQYF

D gene: .
J gene: TRBJ2-2
clone size: .
V gene: TRBV6-1
CDR3 DNA: TGTGCCAGCAGTAAGAGGGGGGACTTCACCGGGGAGCTGTTTTTT
CDR3 protein: CASSKRGDFTGELFF

D gene: .
J gene: TRBJ1-5
clone size: .
V gene: TRBV2
CDR3 DNA: TGTGCCAGCAGTGACACTGGGGGTCATCAGCCCCAGCATTTT
CDR3 protein: CASSDTGGHQPQHF

D gene: .
J gene: TRBJ2-7
clone size: medium-sized
V gene: TRBV7-6
CDR3 DNA: TGTGCCAGCAGCCCTGGACCGAACTACGAGCAGTACTTC
CDR3 protein: CASSPGPNYEQYF